This section outlines one T cell receptor beta chain sequence together with its context. Its specificity is not known. The data originate from a study of CD8+ T cells in alopecia areata. General observations from the study: There was only one nonresponder, so it was unclear how baseline CD8+ expansion relates to response.

Reverse transcription of extracted RNA yielded cDNA, which provided the sequencing template. TCRdb keeps only in-frame clones here, not all; method: immunoSEQ multiplex PCR. The repertoire includes about 97,000 clones, about 61% of them detected once, and about 16% sits in the top ten. The treatment denotes: oral pan-JAK inhibitor, 5-10 mg twice daily. As part of sample collection, lesional scalp punch biopsies and peripheral blood were taken from alopecia areata patients. J gave up 3 bases and V 5 bases, and 8 bases lay outside the gene matches. This CDR3 is built from 16 residues. Germline V lookup: CDR1 PRHDT, CDR2 FYEKMQ (reference sequence).

The gene calls are TRBV13 and TRBJ2-3; TRBD1 agrees at 10 bases. Material: CD8+ T cells sorted from blood, obtained between weeks 55 and 65, from a patient treated with tofacitinib. The clonotype was recovered from a human donor with alopecia areata. For the CDR3, the DNA is TGTGCCAGCAGCGCCCGCTGGGACAGGGGAACAGATACGCAGTATTTT. It translates to CASSARWDRGTDTQYF.